The present T cell receptor (beta chain) was sequenced within a study of cytotoxic CD8 clonotypes in ibrutinib-treated CLL. Produced via immunoSEQ multiplex PCR; TCRdb's table is partial and in-frame only. The profile covers 200,000 to 250,000 clones, with about three quarters appearing a single time and 5.5% to 7% taken by the ten largest. This clone appeared many times. Between the trimmed V and J ends, which lost 5 bases and 1 base, there was a span of 9 bases. The germline gives CDR1 SGHTA, CDR2 FQGNSA. This CDR3 has 14 amino acids. The starting material was PBMCs, obtained after 12 months of ibrutinib treatment. This receptor was identified in a human donor with chronic lymphocytic leukemia. The chain employs TRBV7-2 and TRBJ2-1; D is undetermined. The CDR3 DNA sequence: TGTGCCAGCAGCATTCTAGGATCCTACAATGAGCAGTTCTTC. It is translated as CASSILGSYNEQFF.